Each of the 12 T cell receptor beta chains below was sequenced from the same sample in a study of cytomegalovirus exposure and HLA in healthy donors. The PCR ran on 60 Vbeta and 13 Jbeta primers. The protocol was immunoSEQ multiplex PCR, while the TCRdb copy is restricted to in-frame clones and leaves out a portion. Its table records 85,000 to 90,000 clones. The sample consisted of PBMCs. Source of these receptors: a man aged 45 to 65 in good health and CMV-seropositive.

This chain links TRBV4-1 with TRBJ2-5; 7 bases are shared with TRBD2. The J segment lost 4 bases and the V segment lost 0 bases, leaving 8 bases of the junction unmatched. Germline loops: CDR1 MGHRA, CDR2 YSYEKL. The CDR3 covers 16 residues. The CDR3 here is CASSQDPGGRPETQYF. The CDR3 nucleotides are TGCGCCAGCAGCCAAGATCCGGGAGGCAGGCCAGAGACCCAGTACTTC.

This chain uses TRBV27 with TRBJ2-7, with a weak D call TRBD2 (6 bases). The CDR3 length is 14 residues. Germline-derived CDR1 and CDR2 are MNHEY and SMNVEV (reference sequence). V was cut by 7 bases and J by 5 bases, with 18 bases left in between. CDR3 DNA: TGTGCCAGCACCCCCCGGCGGGGCGCGGACGAGCAGTACTTC. Protein sequence: CASTPRRGADEQYF.

The chain uses TRBV18 and TRBJ2-3, with D possibly being TRBD1 (5 bases). Germline CDR1 is KGHSH and CDR2 is LQKENI. The CDR3 totals 13 residues. The V gene lost 0 bases and the J gene lost 10 bases, with 11 bases spanning the gap. The CDR3 nucleotides read TGTGCCAGCTCACCACCGAGCACAGGTCCGCAGTATTTT. As protein: CASSPPSTGPQYF.

The chain employs TRBV10-3 and TRBJ2-5; tentatively, D is TRBD2 (6 bases). Germline CDR1 is ENHRY and CDR2 is SYGVKD. V was cut by 10 bases and J by 5 bases, with 29 bases left in between. The CDR3 spans 17 residues. CDR3 DNA: TGTGCCACCGCATCCATCAATTCCGGGAGTGGATTCGAGACCCAGTACTTC. As protein: CATASINSGSGFETQYF.

In DNA, the CDR3 is TGCAGCGTAGCTGGGAGGCTAAACACTGAAGCTTTCTTT. It yields the protein CSVAGRLNTEAFF. The J gene is TRBJ1-1, the V gene TRBV29-1; D not certain. This CDR3 spans 13 amino acids. In germline, CDR1 is SQVTM, CDR2 ANQGSEA. V shed 6 bases and J shed 2 bases, with 13 bases lying between them.

The chain is built from TRBV5-4 and TRBJ2-7; perhaps TRBD1 as D (6 bases). The CDR3 loop spans 16 amino acids. Germline loops: CDR1 SGHNT, CDR2 YYREEE (reference sequence). The V end lost 0 bases, the J end lost 4 bases, and 17 bases lay between the germline ends. The CDR3 DNA follows: TGTGCCAGCAGCTTGGAACGGCACAGGGCACCGTACGAGCAGTACTTC. Its translation is CASSLERHRAPYEQYF.

The rearrangement uses TRBV7-9 and TRBJ1-2; no firm D call. Germline V gene data show CDR1 as SEHNR and CDR2 as FQNEAQ (reference sequence). CDR3 length equals 13 residues. V dropped 4 bases and J dropped 6 bases, with 12 bases sitting between them. CDR3 region: CASSSEGSHGYTF. The DNA of the CDR3 is TGTGCCAGCAGCTCTGAGGGAAGCCATGGCTACACCTTC.

This chain joins TRBV2 and TRBJ1-1; weak D call: TRBD1 (6 bases). The CDR3 has 15 amino acids. V lost 6 bases and J 0 bases, leaving 14 bases between the germline ends. The germline gives CDR1 SNHLY, CDR2 FYNNEI. CDR3 residues: CASRQGTFVNTEAFF. Written as DNA, the CDR3 is TGTGCCAGCAGGCAGGGGACATTCGTGAACACTGAAGCTTTCTTT.

The chain uses TRBV28 and TRBJ1-3; the D gene is possibly TRBD1 (5 bases). CDR1 is MDHEN, CDR2 SYDVKM, per germline. There are 14 residues in the CDR3. Between the trimmed V and J ends, which lost 3 bases and 4 bases, there was a span of 10 bases. The CDR3 is CASSFGGTGNTIYF. The CDR3 nucleotides are TGTGCCAGCAGTTTTGGGGGGACGGGAAACACCATATATTTT.

V gene TRBV30 combines with J gene TRBJ1-2, with D tentatively TRBD1 (5 bases). Deletions cut 2 bases from V and 5 bases from J, with 9 bases between. Germline lookup yields CDR1 GTSNPN and CDR2 SVGIG (reference sequence). CDR3 length: 12 residues. CDR3 residues: CAWSSTVYGYTF. The CDR3 nucleotides are TGTGCCTGGAGTTCGACAGTTTATGGCTACACCTTC.

The J gene is TRBJ2-3, the V gene TRBV19; TRBD2 matches 10 bases. Losses at the gene ends were 2 bases for V and 4 bases for J; bases not matched to a gene: 3. The CDR3 has 15 amino acids. CDR1 and CDR2 from the germline V gene are LNHDA and SQIVND (reference sequence). Here the CDR3 DNA reads TGTGCCAGTAGTATAAGTCTAGCGGGAGCAGATACGCAGTATTTT. Protein sequence: CASSISLAGADTQYF.

V usage is TRBV11-3 and J usage is TRBJ2-5, with a weak D call TRBD2 (5 bases). The CDR3 covers 14 residues. Trimming removed 0 bases from V and 5 bases from J, with 10 bases in between. The germline CDR1 and CDR2 sequences are SGHNT and YENEEA. The CDR3 region has the DNA TGTGCCAGCAGCTTAGAAGCTAGCCGGGAGACCCAGTACTTC. Protein: CASSLEASRETQYF.